This entry describes one T cell receptor beta chain. Its antigen is undetermined. This record comes from a study of vaccination and CD4 T cells after COVID-19. The overall study: Subjects got two shots of BNT162b2 or mRNA-1273 vaccine.

The study sequenced cultured CD4+ T cell DNA using the Oncomine TCR Beta short-read assay. TCRdb used MiXCR to reprocess the PCR reads, holding one entry per CDR3 protein. The sample shows under 15,000 distinct CDR3 sequences, 35% to 55% of them seen only once. Stated treatment: 10-day PBMC culture with coronavirus spike peptide pools or control peptides (ViraFEST assay). Germline CDR1 reads SGHRS; CDR2 reads YFSETQ. V shed 4 bases and J shed 4 bases, with 14 bases lying between them. The CDR3 is 14 residues long. The chain couples TRBV5-1 to TRBJ1-1, with D possibly TRBD1 on 6 matching bases. What was sequenced was CD4+ T cells from blood, cultured in vitro. The TCR sequence derives from a human donor who had recovered from COVID-19. CDR3 amino acids: CASSPWGRGTEAFF. The CDR3 nucleotides are TGCGCCAGCAGCCCATGGGGCAGGGGCACTGAAGCTTTCTTT. Together with reference TRBV5-1 and TRBJ1-1, the CDR3 gives the full variable domain: KAGVTQTPRYLIKTRGQQVTLSCSPISGHRSVSWYQQTPGQGLQFLFEYFSETQRNKGNFPGRFSGRQFSNSRSEMNVSTLELGDSALYLCASSPWGRGTEAFFGQGTRLTVV.